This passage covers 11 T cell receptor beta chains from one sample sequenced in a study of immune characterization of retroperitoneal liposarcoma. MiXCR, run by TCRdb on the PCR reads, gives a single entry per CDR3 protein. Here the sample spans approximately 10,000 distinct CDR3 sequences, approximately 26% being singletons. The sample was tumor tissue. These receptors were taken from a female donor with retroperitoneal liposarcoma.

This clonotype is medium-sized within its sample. The CDR3: CASSFHREAQFF. The CDR3 DNA is TGTGCCAGCAGCTTTCATAGGGAGGCCCAGTTCTTC. The genes are TRBV7-2 and TRBJ2-1, with TRBD2 as a possible D gene (6 bases). The germline CDR1 and CDR2 sequences are SGHTA and FQGNSA. The CDR3 has 12 amino acids. Trimming took off 3 bases at V and 13 bases at J, with 13 bases between the two ends.

In nucleotides, the CDR3 is TGTGCCAGCAGTTTCTTCGGGAGCACAGATACGCAGTATTTT. This codes for CASSFFGSTDTQYF. The chain links TRBV27 to TRBJ2-3; D unresolved. This CDR3 has 14 residues. Trimming took off 3 bases at V and 0 bases at J, with 7 bases between the two ends. Looked up from germline, CDR1 is MNHEY and CDR2 is SMNVEV (reference sequence).

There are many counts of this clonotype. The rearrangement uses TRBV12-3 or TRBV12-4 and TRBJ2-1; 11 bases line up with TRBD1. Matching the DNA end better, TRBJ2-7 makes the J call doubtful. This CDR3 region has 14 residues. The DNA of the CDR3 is TGTGCCAGCATCCGGACAGGGGGCTTTGATGAGCAGTACTTC. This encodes CASIRTGGFDEQYF.

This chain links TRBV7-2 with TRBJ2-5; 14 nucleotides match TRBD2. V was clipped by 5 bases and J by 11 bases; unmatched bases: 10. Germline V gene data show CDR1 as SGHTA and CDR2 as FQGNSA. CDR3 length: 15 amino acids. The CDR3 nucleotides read TGTGCCAGCAGCCAGGGACTAGCGGGAGCCAATGAGCAGTACTTC. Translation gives CASSQGLAGANEQYF.

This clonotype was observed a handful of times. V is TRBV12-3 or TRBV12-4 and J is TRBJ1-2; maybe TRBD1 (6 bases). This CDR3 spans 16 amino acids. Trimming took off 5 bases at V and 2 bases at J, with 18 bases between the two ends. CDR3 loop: CASSPSGGRSNYGYTF. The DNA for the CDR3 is TGTGCCAGCAGTCCCTCTGGGGGCAGGTCGAACTATGGCTACACCTTC.

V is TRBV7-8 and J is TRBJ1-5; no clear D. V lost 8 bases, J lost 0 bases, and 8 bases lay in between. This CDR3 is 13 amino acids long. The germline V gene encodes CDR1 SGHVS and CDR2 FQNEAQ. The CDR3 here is CASRAGSNQPQHF. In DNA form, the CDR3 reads TGTGCCAGCCGAGCCGGTAGCAATCAGCCCCAGCATTTT. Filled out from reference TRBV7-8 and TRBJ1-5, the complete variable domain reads GAGVSQSPRYKVAKRGQDVALRCDPISGHVSLFWYQQALGQGPEFLTYFQNEAQLDKSGLPSDRFFAERPEGSVSTLKIQRTQQEDSAVYLCASRAGSNQPQHFGDGTRLSIL.

This CDR3 reads CASSSGQGTATQFF. CDR3 DNA sequence: TGTGCCAGCAGTTCCGGACAGGGGACGGCGACCCAGTTCTTC. The rearrangement joins TRBV6-2 or TRBV6-3 to TRBJ2-1, with TRBD1 matching 9 bases. This CDR3 is built from 14 residues. Germline assignment: CDR1 MNHEY and CDR2 SVGEGT. The V gene end was trimmed by 4 bases and the J gene end by 13 bases; junction bases not matched to a gene: 11.

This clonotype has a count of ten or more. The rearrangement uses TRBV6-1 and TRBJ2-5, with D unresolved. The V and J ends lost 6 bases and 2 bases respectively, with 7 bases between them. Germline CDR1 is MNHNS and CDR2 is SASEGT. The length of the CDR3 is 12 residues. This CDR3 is CASRSSQETQYF. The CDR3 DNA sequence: TGTGCCAGCAGGTCCAGTCAAGAGACCCAGTACTTC.

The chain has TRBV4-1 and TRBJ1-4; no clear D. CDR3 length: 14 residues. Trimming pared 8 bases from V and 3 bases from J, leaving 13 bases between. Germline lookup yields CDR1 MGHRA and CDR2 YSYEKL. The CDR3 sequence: CASEENVSNEKLFF. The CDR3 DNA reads TGCGCCAGCGAGGAGAACGTCTCTAATGAAAAACTGTTTTTT.

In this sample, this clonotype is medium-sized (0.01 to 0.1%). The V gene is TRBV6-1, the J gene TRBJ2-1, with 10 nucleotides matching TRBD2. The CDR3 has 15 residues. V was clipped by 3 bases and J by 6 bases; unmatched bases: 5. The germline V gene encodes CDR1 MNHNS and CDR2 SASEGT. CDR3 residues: CASSDLSGGANEQFF. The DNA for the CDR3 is TGTGCCAGCAGTGATTTGAGCGGGGGGGCCAATGAGCAGTTCTTC.

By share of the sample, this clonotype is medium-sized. CDR3 sequence (DNA): TGTGCCAGCAGCTTAATGGCGGACGGGGCCAACGTCCTGACTTTC. It yields the protein CASSLMADGANVLTF. The rearrangement uses TRBV7-2 and TRBJ2-6, with D uncertain. Germline V gene data show CDR1 as SGHTA and CDR2 as FQGNSA. This CDR3 region has 15 residues. V was shortened by 2 bases and J by 4 bases, with 9 bases between the two germline ends.